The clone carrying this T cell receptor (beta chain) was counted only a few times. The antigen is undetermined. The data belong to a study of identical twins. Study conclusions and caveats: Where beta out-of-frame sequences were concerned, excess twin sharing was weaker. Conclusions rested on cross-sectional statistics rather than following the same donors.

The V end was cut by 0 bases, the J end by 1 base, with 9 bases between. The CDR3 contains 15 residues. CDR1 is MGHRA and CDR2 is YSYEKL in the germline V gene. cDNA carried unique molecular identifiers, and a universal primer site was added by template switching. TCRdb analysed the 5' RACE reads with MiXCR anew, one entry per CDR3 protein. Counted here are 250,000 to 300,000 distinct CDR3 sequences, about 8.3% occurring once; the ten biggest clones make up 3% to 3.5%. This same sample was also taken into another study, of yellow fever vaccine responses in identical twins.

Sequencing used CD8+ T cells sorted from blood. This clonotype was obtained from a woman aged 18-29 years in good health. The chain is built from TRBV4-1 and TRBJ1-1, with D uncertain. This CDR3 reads CASSQEVRTNTEAFF. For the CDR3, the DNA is TGCGCCAGCAGCCAAGAGGTGAGAACGAACACTGAAGCTTTCTTT.